Shown below are 25 T cell receptor beta chains from a single sample sequenced in a study of blood T cell repertoires in COVID-19. Generated by immunoSEQ multiplex PCR, the TCRdb table keeps only in-frame clones and is missing some. The sample comprises 240,000 or so clones, just under 85% of which are singletons, and 1.9% rests with the top ten. Sequenced: peripheral blood. The source is a woman aged 80 or over with acute or convalescent COVID-19.

This clone showed up just a few times. J is TRBJ2-5 and V is TRBV6-6; TRBD2 agrees at 7 bases. The germline V gene has CDR1 MNHNY and CDR2 SVGAGI (reference sequence). J gave up 5 bases and V 2 bases, and 8 bases lay outside the gene matches. The CDR3 is made up of 15 amino acids. CDR3 bases: TGTGCCAGCAGTTACGGTCGAGGGAGGGGTGAGACCCAGTACTTC. Translated, it gives CASSYGRGRGETQYF.

This sequence joins TRBV30 and TRBJ1-5; tentatively, D is TRBD1 (6 bases). Germline V gene data show CDR1 as GTSNPN and CDR2 as SVGIG (reference sequence). The CDR3 sequence is 13 residues long. Trimming stripped 0 bases from V and 6 bases from J, with 9 bases between. The CDR3 region has the DNA TGTGCCTGGAGTGTACAGGGTGGTCAGCCCCAGCATTTT. Translated: CAWSVQGGQPQHF.

This clone has a single count. The chain has TRBV28 and TRBJ2-3; D is ambiguous. The CDR3 totals 12 residues. The germline V gene has CDR1 MDHEN and CDR2 SYDVKM. Deletions cut 3 bases from V and 4 bases from J, with 5 bases between. The DNA for the CDR3 is TGTGCCAGCAGTTTTAAGCCAGATACGCAGTATTTT. Residues: CASSFKPDTQYF.

This chain uses TRBV7-2 with TRBJ2-1, with 11 nucleotides matching TRBD2. Per germline, CDR1 SGHTA and CDR2 FQGNSA. V lost 1 base to trimming and J lost 3 bases; unmatched junction nucleotides: 8. The CDR3 covers 18 residues. Written as DNA, the CDR3 is TGTGCCAGCAGCTTAGAATGGGGAGGGACTAGCGGCTACAATGAGCAGTTCTTC. This gives the protein CASSLEWGGTSGYNEQFF.

V gene TRBV7-2 combines with J gene TRBJ2-1; D possibly corresponds to TRBD2 (5 bases). Germline V gives CDR1 SGHTA, CDR2 FQGNSA. This CDR3 region has 16 residues. Trimming removed 4 bases at V and 0 bases at J, with 13 bases between. Here the CDR3 DNA reads TGTGCCAGCAGCTCCCTAGCCGCGAGCTCCTACAATGAGCAGTTCTTC. Translation gives CASSSLAASSYNEQFF.

This clone was recorded once. V usage is TRBV3-1 (or the pseudogene TRBV3-2) and J usage is TRBJ2-5; 10 bases match TRBD2. The CDR3 contains 18 residues. The V segment lost 0 bases and the J segment 4 bases; nucleotides outside the gene matches: 11. Germline lookup yields CDR1 LGHDT and CDR2 YNNKEL (reference sequence). CDR3 in amino acids: CASSQDRFASGGAETQYF. CDR3 sequence (DNA): TGTGCCAGCAGCCAAGATCGTTTCGCTAGCGGGGGAGCAGAGACCCAGTACTTC.

The V and J genes are TRBV7-6 and TRBJ2-7, with D possibly matching TRBD2 (6 bases). The germline gives CDR1 SGHVS, CDR2 FNYEAQ. V was pared by 0 bases and J by 2 bases, with 8 bases between. The CDR3 is made up of 14 amino acids. CDR3 sequence: CASSLAGEAYEQYF. The DNA of the CDR3 is TGTGCCAGCAGCTTAGCGGGGGAGGCCTACGAGCAGTACTTC.

Of note for this clone: Other DNA sequences in the sample encode the same CDR3. The chain has TRBV10-3 and TRBJ1-1; TRBD1 might be the D (5 bases). Germline lookup yields CDR1 ENHRY and CDR2 SYGVKD. V was pared by 6 bases and J by 4 bases, with 12 bases between. This CDR3 has 13 residues. CDR3 coding DNA: TGTGCCATCAGGGGGCAGGGTGGCACTGAAGCTTTCTTT. Residues: CAIRGQGGTEAFF.

This clone occurred once. The rearrangement links TRBV6-2 or TRBV6-3 to TRBJ1-2; D possibly corresponds to TRBD1 (5 bases). Trimming pared 5 bases from V and 8 bases from J, leaving 12 bases between. The CDR3 consists of 12 residues. Germline-derived CDR1 and CDR2 are MNHEY and SVGEGT. The CDR3, as DNA: TGTGCCAGCAGTCCGGGGGACTGGGGCTACACCTTC. This translates into CASSPGDWGYTF.

The chain carries TRBV7-6 and TRBJ2-1; 8 nucleotides agree with TRBD2. There are 16 residues in the CDR3. In germline, CDR1 is SGHVS, CDR2 FNYEAQ. The V gene end was trimmed by 3 bases and the J gene end by 4 bases; junction bases not matched to a gene: 8. The CDR3 reads CASSFMAGGLYNEQFF. CDR3 nucleotide sequence: TGTGCCAGCAGCTTTATGGCGGGAGGACTTTACAATGAGCAGTTCTTC.

This chain joins TRBV6-6 and TRBJ1-1; 7 nucleotides align to TRBD1. CDR1 is MNHNY, CDR2 SVGAGI, per germline (reference sequence). V shed 0 bases and J 6 bases; nucleotides not matched to a gene: 7. CDR3 length equals 15 residues. In nucleotides, the CDR3 is TGTGCCAGCAGTTACTCGAGCGCCAGGGGGTCTGAAGCTTTCTTT. Its protein product is CASSYSSARGSEAFF.

This sequence joins TRBV5-6 and TRBJ1-2; maybe TRBD1 (6 bases). CDR1 SGHDT and CDR2 YYEEEE come from the germline V gene. CDR3 length: 17 amino acids. V was shortened by 1 base and J by 3 bases, with 19 bases between the two germline ends. The CDR3 loop reads CASSLFPRGKVDYGYTF. In nucleotides, the CDR3 is TGTGCCAGCAGCTTGTTTCCCAGGGGAAAGGTCGACTATGGCTACACCTTC.

The chain couples TRBV15 to TRBJ1-4; D is undetermined. Germline CDR1 LNHNV, CDR2 YYDKDF (reference sequence). The CDR3 runs to 15 residues. V was trimmed by 0 bases and J by 7 bases, leaving 12 bases between them. CDR3 sequence: CATSRDRQEGEKLFF. Here the CDR3 DNA reads TGTGCCACCAGCAGAGATCGGCAGGAAGGTGAAAAACTGTTTTTT. The full variable domain, with the rest looked up from reference TRBV15 and TRBJ1-4, is DAMVIQNPRYQVTQFGKPVTLSCSQTLNHNVMYWYQQKSSQAPKLLFHYYDKDFNNEADTPDNFQSRRPNTSFCFLDIRSPGLGDTAMYLCATSRDRQEGEKLFFGSGTQLSVL.

This CDR3 is CASRSSGGGETQYF. CDR3 coding DNA: TGTGCCAGCAGATCTAGCGGGGGGGGAGAGACCCAGTACTTC. V and J are TRBV5-4 and TRBJ2-5, with 12 bases matching TRBD2. The CDR3 consists of 14 residues. CDR1 is SGHNT and CDR2 is YYREEE in the germline V gene (reference sequence). J was trimmed by 4 bases and V by 5 bases; bases with no gene match: 3. The full variable domain, in which reference TRBV5-4 and TRBJ2-5 provide the parts outside the CDR3, is ETGVTQSPTHLIKTRGQQVTLRCSSQSGHNTVSWYQQALGQGPQFIFQYYREEENGRGNFPPRFSGLQFPNYSSELNVNALELDDSALYLCASRSSGGGETQYFGPGTRLLVL.

This chain links TRBV4-2 with TRBJ2-6, with 10 bases matching TRBD1. The ends lost 1 base at V and 0 bases at J; junction bases unmatched: 3. The CDR3 contains 18 residues. Germline V CDR1 and CDR2: LGHNA, YNFKEQ. The CDR3 protein is CASSQVGTGDSGANVLTF. In nucleotides, the CDR3 is TGTGCCAGCAGCCAAGTTGGGACAGGGGACTCTGGGGCCAACGTCCTGACTTTC.

The chain carries TRBV7-9 and TRBJ2-5; possibly TRBD2 for D (7 bases). CDR1 is SEHNR and CDR2 is FQNEAQ in the germline V gene (reference sequence). The CDR3 covers 14 residues. V gave up 5 bases and J gave up 6 bases, with 16 bases separating them. The CDR3 DNA reads as TGTGCCAGCAGCCCGGGGGGCGGGGAGCAGACCCAGTACTTC. This translates into CASSPGGGEQTQYF.

V usage is TRBV7-8 and J usage is TRBJ1-5, with D maybe TRBD1 (6 bases). From germline, CDR1 is SGHVS and CDR2 FQNEAQ. V was shortened by 3 bases and J by 2 bases, with 8 bases between the two germline ends. This CDR3 region has 14 residues. CDR3: CASSFSGGNQPQHF. CDR3 sequence (DNA): TGTGCCAGCAGCTTCTCAGGGGGCAATCAGCCCCAGCATTTT.

The chain joins TRBV6-5 to TRBJ2-2, with 10 bases that match TRBD1. This CDR3 is 15 amino acids long. Unmatched junction bases numbered 6, after V lost 8 bases and J lost 3 bases. Looked up from germline, CDR1 is MNHEY and CDR2 is SVGAGI. CDR3 bases: TGTGCCAGCTTCAAAGGGACAGGGGACACCGGGGAGCTGTTTTTT. This codes for CASFKGTGDTGELFF.

This sequence joins TRBV12-3 or TRBV12-4 and TRBJ1-2; TRBD1 might be the D (6 bases). V was clipped by 5 bases and J by 7 bases, with 14 bases between them. This CDR3 has 13 residues. The CDR3 bases are TGTGCCAGCAGTCCGGGACAATGGGGTGGCTACACCTTC. Translation gives CASSPGQWGGYTF.

This chain joins TRBV19 and TRBJ1-5; no reliable D call. The CDR3 consists of 15 residues. Germline CDR1 reads LNHDA; CDR2 reads SQIVND (reference sequence). V lost 7 bases to trimming and J lost 7 bases, with 20 bases between them. The CDR3 DNA sequence: TGTGCCAGTACCCCCCCAGGTTCTTATTACCAGCCCCAGCATTTT. Protein: CASTPPGSYYQPQHF.

The chain is built from TRBV4-3 and TRBJ2-7; 8 positions match TRBD2. Germline assignment: CDR1 LGHNA and CDR2 YSLEER. The CDR3 consists of 16 residues. The J segment lost 5 bases and the V segment lost 0 bases, leaving 9 bases of the junction unmatched. The CDR3 nucleotides read TGCGCCAGCAGCCAAGATCTCCGCGGGGGGTTCAACGAGCAGTACTTC. Translated, it gives CASSQDLRGGFNEQYF.

V gene TRBV10-3 combines with J gene TRBJ2-3; D is perhaps TRBD2 (5 bases). The CDR3 extends over 17 amino acids. Trimming cost V 3 bases and J 1 base, with 17 bases left between them. CDR1 is ENHRY, CDR2 SYGVKD, per germline. In DNA form, the CDR3 reads TGTGCCATCAGTGATAACCAGCGCGGAGCGGGCACAGATACGCAGTATTTT. It codes for CAISDNQRGAGTDTQYF.

About this clone: Different DNA sequences within this sample yield the same CDR3. V gene TRBV27 combines with J gene TRBJ1-5; no clear D. Per germline, CDR1 MNHEY and CDR2 SMNVEV (reference sequence). V lost 3 bases and J 3 bases, leaving 6 bases between the germline ends. The CDR3 loop spans 13 amino acids. This chain's CDR3 is CASSFSLNQPQHF. CDR3 DNA: TGTGCCAGCAGTTTTTCCCTCAATCAGCCCCAGCATTTT.

Only a few counts were recorded for this clone. The chain uses TRBV28 and TRBJ2-2; D may be TRBD2 (6 bases). Germline CDR1 and CDR2: MDHEN and SYDVKM. Trimming pared 6 bases from V and 1 base from J, leaving 9 bases between. This CDR3 is 14 amino acids long. The CDR3 DNA sequence: TGTGCCAGCAGATTCGGGGGGAACACCGGGGAGCTGTTTTTT. The encoded protein is CASRFGGNTGELFF.

V and J are TRBV12-5 and TRBJ1-5, with a weak D call TRBD1 (5 bases). The V gene lost 5 bases and the J gene lost 0 bases, with 11 bases spanning the gap. CDR1 and CDR2 (germline): LGHNT, FRNRAP. CDR3 size: 15 residues. The CDR3 DNA sequence: TGTGCTAGTGGTAGCGGGGCGAATAGCAATCAGCCCCAGCATTTT. Its protein product is CASGSGANSNQPQHF.